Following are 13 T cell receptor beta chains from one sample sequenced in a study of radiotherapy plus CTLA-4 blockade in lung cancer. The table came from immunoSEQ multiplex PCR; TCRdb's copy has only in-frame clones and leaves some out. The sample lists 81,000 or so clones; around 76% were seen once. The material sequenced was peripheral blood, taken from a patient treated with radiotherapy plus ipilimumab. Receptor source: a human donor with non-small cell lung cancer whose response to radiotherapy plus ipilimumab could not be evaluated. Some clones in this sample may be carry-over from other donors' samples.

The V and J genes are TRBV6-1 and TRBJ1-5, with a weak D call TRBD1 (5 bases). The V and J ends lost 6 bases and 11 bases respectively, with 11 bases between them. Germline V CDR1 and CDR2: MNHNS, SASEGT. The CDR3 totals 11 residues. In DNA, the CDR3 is TGTGCCAGCAGGGGGGGACCCACCCAGCATTTT. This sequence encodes CASRGGPTQHF.

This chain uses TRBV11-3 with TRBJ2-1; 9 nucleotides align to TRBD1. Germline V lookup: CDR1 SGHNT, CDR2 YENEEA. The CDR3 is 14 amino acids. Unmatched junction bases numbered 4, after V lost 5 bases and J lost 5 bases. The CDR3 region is CASSDGQGNNEQFF. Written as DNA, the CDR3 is TGTGCCAGCAGCGATGGACAGGGGAACAATGAGCAGTTCTTC. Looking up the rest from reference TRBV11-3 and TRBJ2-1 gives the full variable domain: EAGVVQSPRYKIIEKKQPVAFWCNPISGHNTLYWYLQNLGQGPELLIRYENEEAVDDSQLPKDRFSAERLKGVDSTLKIQPAELGDSAVYLCASSDGQGNNEQFFGPGTRLTVL.

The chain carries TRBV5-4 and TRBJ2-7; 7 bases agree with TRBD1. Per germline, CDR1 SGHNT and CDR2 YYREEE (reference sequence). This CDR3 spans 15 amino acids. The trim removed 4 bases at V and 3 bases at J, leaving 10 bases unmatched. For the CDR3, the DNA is TGTGCCAGCAGCAAGACAGGGCCACTTTTCTACGAGCAGTACTTC. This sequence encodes CASSKTGPLFYEQYF.

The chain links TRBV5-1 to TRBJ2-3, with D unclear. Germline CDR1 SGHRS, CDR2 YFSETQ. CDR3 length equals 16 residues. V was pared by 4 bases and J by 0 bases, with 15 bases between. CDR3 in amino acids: CASSPSPRTSTDTQYF. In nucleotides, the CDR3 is TGCGCCAGCAGCCCCTCGCCCCGCACTAGCACAGATACGCAGTATTTT.

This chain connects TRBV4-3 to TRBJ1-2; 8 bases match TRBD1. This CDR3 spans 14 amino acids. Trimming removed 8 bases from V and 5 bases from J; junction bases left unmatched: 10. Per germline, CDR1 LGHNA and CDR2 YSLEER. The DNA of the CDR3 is TGCGCCAGCTCCCCTGACAGGGGCCCTTATGGCTACACCTTC. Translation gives CASSPDRGPYGYTF.

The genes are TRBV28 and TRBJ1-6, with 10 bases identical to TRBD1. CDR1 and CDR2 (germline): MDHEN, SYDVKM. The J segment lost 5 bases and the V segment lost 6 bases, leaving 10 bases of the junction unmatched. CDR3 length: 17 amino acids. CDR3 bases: TGTGCCAGCAGAACTCTTCTCGGGACAGGGGATAATTCACCCCTCCACTTT. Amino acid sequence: CASRTLLGTGDNSPLHF.

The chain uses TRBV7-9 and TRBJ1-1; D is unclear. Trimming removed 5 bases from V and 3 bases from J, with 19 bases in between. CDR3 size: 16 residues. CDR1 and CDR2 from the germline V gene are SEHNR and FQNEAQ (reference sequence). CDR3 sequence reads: CASSPLGGGSDTEAFF. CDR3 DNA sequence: TGTGCCAGCAGCCCCCTCGGAGGAGGGTCGGACACTGAAGCTTTCTTT.

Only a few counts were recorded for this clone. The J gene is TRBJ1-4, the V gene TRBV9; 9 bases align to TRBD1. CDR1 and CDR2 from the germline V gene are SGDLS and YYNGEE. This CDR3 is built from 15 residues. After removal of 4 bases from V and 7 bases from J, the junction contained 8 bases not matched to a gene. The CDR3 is CASSSRQGVGEKLFF. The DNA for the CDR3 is TGTGCCAGCAGCTCACGACAGGGGGTCGGTGAAAAACTGTTTTTT.

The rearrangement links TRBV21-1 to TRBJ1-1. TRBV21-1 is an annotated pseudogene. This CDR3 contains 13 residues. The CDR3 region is CASNLLPEGEAFF. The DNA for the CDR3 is TGTGCCAGCAACCTCTTGCCCGAGGGTGAAGCTTTCTTT.

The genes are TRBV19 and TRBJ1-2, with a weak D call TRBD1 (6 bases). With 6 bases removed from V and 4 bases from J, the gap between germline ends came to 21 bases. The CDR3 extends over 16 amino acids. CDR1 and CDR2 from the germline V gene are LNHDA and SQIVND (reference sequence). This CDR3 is CASSMGGGQRSYGYTF. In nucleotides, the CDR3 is TGTGCCAGTAGCATGGGGGGGGGCCAGAGGTCCTATGGCTACACCTTC.

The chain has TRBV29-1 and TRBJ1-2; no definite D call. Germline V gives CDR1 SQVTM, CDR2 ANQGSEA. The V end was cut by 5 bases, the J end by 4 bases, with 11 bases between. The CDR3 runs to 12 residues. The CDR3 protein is CSVKMEAYGYTF. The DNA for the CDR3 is TGCAGCGTTAAGATGGAGGCCTATGGCTACACCTTC.

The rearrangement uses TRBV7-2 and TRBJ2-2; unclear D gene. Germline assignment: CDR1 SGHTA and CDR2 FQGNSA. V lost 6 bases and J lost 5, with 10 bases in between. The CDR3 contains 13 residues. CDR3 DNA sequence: TGTGCCAGCAGTTCCTCGAGGACCGGGGAGCTGTTTTTT. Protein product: CASSSSRTGELFF.

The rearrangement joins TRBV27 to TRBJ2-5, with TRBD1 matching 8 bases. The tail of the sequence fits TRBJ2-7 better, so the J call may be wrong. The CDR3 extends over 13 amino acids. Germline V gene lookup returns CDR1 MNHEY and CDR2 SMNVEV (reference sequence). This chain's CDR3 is CASSIGQGYEQYF. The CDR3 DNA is TGTGCCAGCAGCATAGGACAGGGCTACGAGCAGTACTTC.